In its sample, the clone carrying this T cell receptor beta chain was seen many times. The source of the sample is a study of blood T cells in healthy people across ages. In the study overall: When template switching was applied, about one barcoded beta molecule was captured per two T cells.

The CDR3 spans 15 residues. V was cut by 5 bases and J by 0 bases, with 13 bases left in between. Germline V gene sequence: CDR1 SGDLS, CDR2 YYNGEE. Total RNA, at least 6 micrograms per sample, was extracted from PBMCs. For the second PCR, which ran for 7 to 11 cycles, a sample-barcoded 5' primer and a J-beta primer mix were used. Per sample, CDR3-containing paired-end reads numbered at least 2.5 million. One entry per CDR3 protein results from TCRdb running MiXCR on the 5' RACE reads. The table has some 1.1 million distinct CDR3 sequences, 35% to 45% seen once. The J gene is TRBJ2-3, the V gene TRBV9, with D perhaps TRBD2 (6 bases). Sequenced input: blood. The TCR comes from a man younger than 35 in good health. The CDR3 is CASSYSGTSTDTQYF. CDR3 bases: TGTGCCAGCAGTTACTCCGGGACTAGCACAGATACGCAGTATTTT.